This paragraph reports one TCR beta chain. CDR3 length equals 13 residues. The sample is drawn from a study of control samples from healthy donors and cancer patients. TCRdb keeps only in-frame clones here, not all; method: immunoSEQ multiplex PCR. The table includes tens of thousands of clones, approximately 90% detected once. The sample consisted of PBMCs. V gene TRBV21-1 combines with J gene TRBJ1-2; the table's D call, TRBD1, has no DNA check behind it. TRBV21-1 is a documented pseudogene. The TCR originated in a woman aged 40 to 50 with head and neck cancer. CDR3 region: CASSNRGLGGYTF. The CDR3 DNA reads TGTGCCAGCAGTAACAGGGGGCTCGGCGGCTACACCTTC.